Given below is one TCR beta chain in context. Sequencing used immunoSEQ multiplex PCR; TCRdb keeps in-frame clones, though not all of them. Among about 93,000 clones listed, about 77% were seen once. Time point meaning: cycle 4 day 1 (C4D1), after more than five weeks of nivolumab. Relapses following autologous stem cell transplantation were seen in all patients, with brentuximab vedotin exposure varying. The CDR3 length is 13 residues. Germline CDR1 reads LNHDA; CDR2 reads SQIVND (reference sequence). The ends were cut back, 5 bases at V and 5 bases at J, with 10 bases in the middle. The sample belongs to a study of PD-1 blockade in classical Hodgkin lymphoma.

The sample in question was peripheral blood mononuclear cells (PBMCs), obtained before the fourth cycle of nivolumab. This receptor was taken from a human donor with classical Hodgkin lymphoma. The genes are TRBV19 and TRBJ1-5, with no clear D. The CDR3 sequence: CASSSRRDQPQHF. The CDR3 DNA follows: TGTGCCAGTAGTTCCCGGAGGGATCAGCCCCAGCATTTT.